A selection of T cell receptor beta chains follows, all from one sample in a study of glioma-infiltrating T cells. Each CDR3 protein gets one entry after TCRdb re-called the multiplex PCR reads with MiXCR. The sample lists under 130,000 distinct CDR3 sequences; around 30% were seen once. The sample comprised glioma tissue, nonneoplastic brain tissue, or PBMCs (not recorded which). The receptor source for this set is a human donor with low-grade glioma or glioblastoma, undergoing nonglioma brain surgery, or in good health (not recorded which). Each CDR3 is given with its conserved first and last residue. The order of the fields is V gene, D gene, J gene, clone size, CDR3 protein, CDR3 DNA. D genes are given only for firm matches. Only part of the rows carry a size: once, few, many, or a class if the clone is expanded.

TRBV27	TRBD1	TRBJ1-1	once	CASGTGAEAFF	TGTGCCAGTGGGACAGGCGCTGAAGCTTTCTTT
TRBV28	-	TRBJ1-1	many	CASSLSEKAFF	TGTGCCAGCAGTTTATCGGAGAAGGCTTTCTTT
TRBV4-3	-	TRBJ1-1	-	CASSHITSAGAFF	TGCGCCAGCAGCCACATCACGTCCGCCGGGGCTTTCTTT
TRBV20-1	TRBD2	TRBJ2-3	many	CSARISGGAPDTQYF	TGCAGTGCTAGAATTAGCGGGGGGGCTCCAGATACGCAGTATTTT
TRBV4-2	-	TRBJ1-5	many	CASSQERGYSNQPQHF	TGTGCCAGCAGCCAAGAGCGGGGGTACAGCAATCAGCCCCAGCATTTT
TRBV12-3/TRBV12-4	-	TRBJ2-3	many	CASSSGTRISDTQYF	TGTGCCAGCAGTTCGGGGACCCGGATAAGTGATACGCAGTATTTT
TRBV9	TRBD2	TRBJ2-1	-	CASSGGTSGGNEQFF	TGTGCCAGCAGCGGGGGGACTAGCGGGGGGAATGAGCAGTTCTTC
TRBV13	-	TRBJ2-5	-	CASSLAGRAVQETQYF	TGTGCCAGCAGCTTAGCGGGCAGGGCGGTTCAAGAGACCCAGTACTTC
TRBV11-2	-	TRBJ2-1	-	CASSVSYGGARQLF	TGTGCCAGCAGCGTGAGTTACGGAGGGGCGCGGCAGCTCTTC
TRBV20-1	-	TRBJ2-5	-	CSASSPRTLGETRYF	TGCAGTGCTAGTTCTCCGCGAACCTTGGGAGAGACCCGGTACTTC
TRBV18	-	TRBJ2-1	-	CASSPQTASYNEQFF	TGTGCCAGCTCACCGCAAACAGCCTCCTACAATGAGCAGTTCTTC
TRBV27	-	TRBJ2-5	many	CASSLLRGSQETQYF	TGTGCCAGCAGTTTACTCCGGGGCAGCCAAGAGACCCAGTACTTC
TRBV11-1	TRBD1	TRBJ1-6	-	CASSVQGDRDNSPLHF	TGTGCCAGCAGTGTGCAAGGGGACAGGGATAATTCACCCCTCCACTTT
TRBV7-9	-	TRBJ2-1	many	CASSFGSEEFF	TGTGCCAGCAGCTTCGGATCTGAGGAGTTCTTC
TRBV10-3	-	TRBJ2-1	-	CALSSGGPYNEQFF	TGTGCCCTCTCCTCCGGGGGCCCGTACAATGAGCAGTTCTTC
TRBV20-1	-	TRBJ2-7	many	CSARWGAAYEQYF	TGCAGTGCTAGATGGGGGGCCGCCTACGAGCAGTACTTC
TRBV3-1	-	TRBJ1-1	-	CASSQTSRGAEAFF	TGTGCCAGCAGCCAAACCTCAAGGGGGGCTGAAGCTTTCTTT
TRBV2	TRBD2	TRBJ2-1	many	CASKGTRRGEQFF	TGTGCCAGCAAGGGGACTAGAAGAGGCGAGCAGTTCTTC